The 22 T cell receptor beta chains listed next were all sequenced from one sample in a study of CD8 T cells in Susac syndrome. cDNA came from about 0.5 to 1 ug RNA primed by random hexamers. A single record per CDR3 protein comes from TCRdb applying MiXCR to the immunoSEQ multiplex PCR reads. The sample includes tens of thousands of distinct CDR3 sequences, 85% to 95% of them seen just once. The sample comprised CD4+ T cells from PBMCs. The receptor source for this set is a human donor with Susac syndrome.

This clonotype was observed once. CDR3 region: CATGGASNEQFF. In nucleotides, the CDR3 is TGTGCCACCGGGGGGGCCTCCAATGAGCAGTTCTTC. V and J are TRBV24-1 and TRBJ2-1, with D perhaps TRBD2 (7 bases). Germline CDR1 KGHDR, CDR2 SFDVKD. Trimming removed 9 bases at V and 6 bases at J, with 11 bases between. The CDR3 is 12 amino acids.

J is TRBJ2-5 and V is TRBV6-1, with TRBD1 identical over 9 bases. Germline loops: CDR1 MNHNS, CDR2 SASEGT. V shed 7 bases and J 5 bases; nucleotides not matched to a gene: 11. This CDR3 region has 15 residues. The CDR3 DNA reads as TGTGCCAGCACCTGGACAGGGGCTCAAAGCGAGACCCAGTACTTC. Translation gives CASTWTGAQSETQYF.

This clonotype has just one count. The CDR3 DNA sequence: TGTGCCAGCAGCCATTCGGGGCGGGGCTATCCCTACGAGCAGTACTTC. It translates to CASSHSGRGYPYEQYF. The V call is TRBV7-3, the J call TRBJ2-7; D might be TRBD2 (6 bases). Germline CDR1 SGHTA, CDR2 FQGTGA. The CDR3 contains 16 residues. Trimming left V 5 bases short and J 2 bases short, with 19 bases between.

This chain joins TRBV12-3 or TRBV12-4 and TRBJ2-5, with 11 bases lining up with TRBD1. This CDR3 is built from 16 residues. After removal of 0 bases from V and 4 bases from J, the junction contained 4 bases not matched to a gene. The CDR3 region is CASSLARTGGGETQYF. The CDR3 nucleotides read TGTGCCAGCAGTTTAGCTAGGACAGGGGGCGGAGAGACCCAGTACTTC.

This clonotype occurred once. The chain is built from TRBV29-1 and TRBJ1-1; 8 bases match TRBD1. CDR1 SQVTM and CDR2 ANQGSEA come from the germline V gene. The V segment lost 7 bases and the J segment 1 base; nucleotides outside the gene matches: 11. This CDR3 is built from 15 residues. The CDR3 protein is CSAYLGGTGNTEAFF. CDR3 DNA: TGCAGCGCCTACCTCGGCGGGACAGGGAACACTGAAGCTTTCTTT.

This clonotype was seen a handful of times. The chain has TRBV7-2 and TRBJ2-5, with D uncertain. CDR3 length: 15 amino acids. V was trimmed by 2 bases and J by 0 bases, leaving 10 bases between them. Germline-derived CDR1 and CDR2 are SGHTA and FQGNSA. The chain's CDR3 is CASSLIGRYQETQYF. CDR3 nucleotides: TGTGCCAGCAGCTTAATCGGGCGCTACCAAGAGACCCAGTACTTC.

The genes are TRBV10-2 and TRBJ1-5, with TRBD1 identical over 8 bases. This CDR3 is built from 17 residues. Trimming cost V 8 bases and J 4 bases; bases outside gene matches: 16. Germline loops: CDR1 WSHSY, CDR2 SAAADI. This CDR3 is CASQPRGRGLGNQPQHF. The CDR3 DNA reads as TGCGCCAGCCAACCCCGCGGCAGGGGGCTTGGGAATCAGCCCCAGCATTTT.

This chain joins TRBV3-1 and TRBJ2-1; D is perhaps TRBD2 (6 bases). The CDR3 runs to 13 residues. Deletions cut 6 bases from V and 5 bases from J, with 11 bases between. Germline CDR1 LGHDT, CDR2 YNNKEL (reference sequence). CDR3 coding DNA: TGTGCCAGCAGGCGGGGAGGAAACAATGAGCAGTTCTTC. Its translation: CASRRGGNNEQFF.

This clonotype was seen only a few times. As DNA, the CDR3 is TGCAGTGCTAACCCTTGGCCAGCCAATCAGCCCCAGCATTTT. Its translation is CSANPWPANQPQHF. V usage is TRBV20-1 and J usage is TRBJ1-5, with no clear D. This CDR3 comprises 14 residues. Germline CDR1 and CDR2: DFQATT and SNEGSKA (reference sequence). V was shortened by 4 bases and J by 3 bases, with 13 bases between the two germline ends.

The rearrangement links TRBV20-1 to TRBJ2-7; 8 bases are shared with TRBD1. Germline CDR1 reads DFQATT; CDR2 reads SNEGSKA (reference sequence). With V trimmed by 1 base and J by 0 bases, 5 bases remained unmatched. The CDR3 spans 15 residues. The DNA for the CDR3 is TGCAGTGCTAGAGGACAGGGGTTTCCCTCCTACGAGCAGTACTTC. Translation: CSARGQGFPSYEQYF.

The chain links TRBV6-2 or TRBV6-3 to TRBJ2-1; D is possibly TRBD2 (6 bases). Trimming left V 8 bases short and J 5 bases short, with 10 bases between. The CDR3 is 12 amino acids. Germline lookup yields CDR1 MNHEY and CDR2 SVGEGT. For the CDR3, the DNA is TGTGCCAGCTTCGCGGGGCACAATGAGCAGTTCTTC. Protein product: CASFAGHNEQFF.

The V gene is TRBV6-5, the J gene TRBJ2-6; a weak D match, TRBD2 (6 bases). V dropped 3 bases and J dropped 0 bases, with 15 bases sitting between them. Looked up from germline, CDR1 is MNHEY and CDR2 is SVGAGI. There are 18 residues in the CDR3. This CDR3 reads CASSYEGTLNSGANVLTF. The CDR3 coding sequence is TGTGCCAGCAGTTATGAGGGGACTTTGAACTCTGGGGCCAACGTCCTGACTTTC.

V usage is TRBV18 and J usage is TRBJ2-2; a weak D match, TRBD1 (6 bases). Germline V gives CDR1 KGHSH, CDR2 LQKENI. The V end was cut by 2 bases, the J end by 5 bases, with 6 bases between. This CDR3 is built from 13 residues. Here the CDR3 reads CASSPGTTGELFF. The CDR3, as DNA: TGTGCCAGCTCACCAGGGACAACCGGGGAGCTGTTTTTT.

The V and J genes are TRBV19 and TRBJ1-6, with 7 bases fitting TRBD1. The CDR3 consists of 15 residues. Unmatched junction bases numbered 10, after V lost 7 bases and J lost 7 bases. CDR1 and CDR2 from the germline V gene are LNHDA and SQIVND (reference sequence). The CDR3, as DNA: TGTGCCAGTACCTTGACAGGGCGAGCGAATTCACCCCTCCACTTT. It specifies CASTLTGRANSPLHF.

J is TRBJ1-2 and V is TRBV29-1; D is ambiguous. The CDR3 spans 13 residues. V was trimmed by 7 bases and J by 4 bases, leaving 16 bases between them. The V gene's germline CDR1 is SQVTM and CDR2 ANQGSEA. The CDR3 protein is CSAVGTVSYGYTF. DNA of the CDR3: TGCAGCGCGGTGGGTACAGTGAGCTATGGCTACACCTTC.

A note on this clonotype: The junction does not match germline at one end; this may be a read error. The chain uses TRBV7-2 and TRBJ2-5; D unclear. The germline V gene has CDR1 SGHTA and CDR2 FQGNSA. The CDR3 covers 12 residues. CDR3 residues: CANSLAQETQYF. CDR3 in DNA: TGTGCCAACAGCTTAGCACAAGAGACCCAGTACTTC.

The gene calls are TRBV2 and TRBJ1-5; D is undetermined. Germline CDR1 SNHLY, CDR2 FYNNEI. This CDR3 has 16 residues. V lost 3 bases to trimming and J lost 0 bases, with 12 bases between them. DNA of the CDR3: TGTGCCAGCAGTGATGATGCAGTAGATAGCAATCAGCCCCAGCATTTT. This codes for CASSDDAVDSNQPQHF.

The CDR3 bases are TGTGCCAGTAGTGATGGGGATCGGGATCAGCCCCAGCATTTT. Protein product: CASSDGDRDQPQHF. The chain has TRBV19 and TRBJ1-5, with no clear D. CDR1 and CDR2 (germline): LNHDA, SQIVND (reference sequence). The CDR3 loop spans 14 amino acids. With 5 bases removed from V and 5 bases from J, the gap between germline ends came to 13 bases.

The chain is built from TRBV5-1 and TRBJ2-3; D perhaps matches TRBD1 (6 bases). The CDR3 consists of 15 residues. Germline lookup yields CDR1 SGHRS and CDR2 YFSETQ. V lost 1 base to trimming and J lost 1 base, with 10 bases between them. CDR3 coding DNA: TGCGCCAGCAGCTTGTCGTCAGGGGGCACAGATACGCAGTATTTT. This sequence encodes CASSLSSGGTDTQYF.

The V and J genes are TRBV3-1 and TRBJ1-3, with 8 bases matching TRBD1. With V trimmed by 6 bases and J by 4 bases, 5 bases remained unmatched. This CDR3 is built from 14 residues. CDR1 and CDR2 (germline): LGHDT, YNNKEL (reference sequence). CDR3 residues: CASSQGQDGNTIYF. In DNA form, the CDR3 reads TGTGCCAGCAGTCAGGGACAGGACGGAAACACCATATATTTT.

This clonotype was detected only once. The chain recombines TRBV18 with TRBJ2-1; possible D gene TRBD2, 6 bases. Germline CDR1 and CDR2: KGHSH and LQKENI. This CDR3 region has 13 residues. Trimming pared 6 bases from V and 8 bases from J, leaving 14 bases between. The CDR3 bases are TGTGCCAGCTCCCCCCGGGGAGGAGATGAGCAGTTCTTC. Encoded protein: CASSPRGGDEQFF.

The rearrangement joins TRBV20-1 to TRBJ2-7; TRBD1 is a possible D gene (6 bases). Deletions cut 0 bases from V and 3 bases from J, with 30 bases between. The germline gives CDR1 DFQATT, CDR2 SNEGSKA (reference sequence). There are 20 residues in the CDR3. In nucleotides, the CDR3 is TGCAGTGCTAGAGATCAGGGGCCAGACCAGAGCCGGGCCCGTCTCTACGAGCAGTACTTC. This codes for CSARDQGPDQSRARLYEQYF.